This TCR beta chain was documented in a study of regulatory T cells in long-lasting Graves disease. This clonotype was detected a few times. Time point meaning: newly diagnosed GD, antithyroid drugs for less than 3 months. From RNA extracted from PBMCs, the TCR library was made. This CDR3 has 15 residues. Trimming took 5 bases from V and 4 from J, leaving 17 bases between them. Germline values: CDR1 SGHRS, CDR2 YFSETQ. Arm-PCR of CDR3 regions and iRepertoire HTBI primers were the basis on which TCR beta libraries were built. TCRdb used MiXCR to reprocess the multiplex PCR reads, holding one entry per CDR3 protein. The sample has roughly 610,000 distinct CDR3 sequences; 16% are singletons. These data were also filed under a second study, of T cells in Graves' hyperthyroidism and ophthalmopathy. That report notes: The primer set for the first-round RT-PCR of the TCR CDR3 was HTBI.

This TCR was recovered from a man aged 18 to 30 with Graves disease. V gene TRBV5-1 combines with J gene TRBJ2-3; D perhaps matches TRBD1 (6 bases). This sample comprised peripheral blood mononuclear cells (PBMCs), obtained at new diagnosis, from a patient treated with antithyroid drugs. CDR3 sequence: CASRIQTGGPDTQYF. The CDR3 DNA reads as TGCGCCAGCAGAATTCAGACAGGAGGCCCAGATACGCAGTATTTT.